The 2 T cell receptor beta chains below come from one sample, sequenced in a study of blood T cells in healthy people across ages. Together with a sample-barcoded 5' primer, a J-beta primer mix was included in a second PCR lasting about 6 to 12 cycles. TCRdb called the 5' RACE reads again in MiXCR, with one record for every CDR3 protein. The sample includes around 1,700,000 distinct CDR3 sequences, 28% of them seen just once. Material for sequencing was blood. These receptors were collected from a woman aged 30 to 39 in good health.

This clonotype was counted at least ten times. The chain couples TRBV7-2 to TRBJ2-5, with D unresolved. Deletions cut 6 bases from V and 5 bases from J, with 7 bases between. Germline V gene lookup returns CDR1 SGHTA and CDR2 FQGNSA. The CDR3 runs 11 residues. CDR3 sequence (DNA): TGTGCCAGCAGTCGGGCGGAGACCCAGTACTTC. It is translated as CASSRAETQYF.

This clonotype was detected many times. The J gene is TRBJ2-5, the V gene TRBV7-9; maybe TRBD2 (6 bases). The better agreement between TRBJ2-7 and the DNA end casts doubt on the J call. This CDR3 region has 14 residues. Germline CDR1 and CDR2: SEHNR and FQNEAQ (reference sequence). This CDR3 is CASSFPGLRGEQYF. The CDR3 DNA reads TGTGCCAGCAGCTTCCCGGGACTCCGAGGCGAGCAGTACTTC.